The entry below gives a single T cell receptor (beta chain) sequence along with its context. What this receptor recognizes is not known. This may stem from a read error, because a much larger clone lies one nucleotide away. The library was made by 5' RACE. The listed sequencing device is Illumina HiSeq 2500. A second PCR of roughly 6 to 11 cycles was run with a J-beta primer mix and a sample-barcoded 5' primer. Each TCR beta cDNA molecule received a unique molecular identifier from a template-switch 5' adaptor carrying 12 random nucleotides. At least 2.5 million CDR3-containing paired-end reads were obtained from each sample. The Mint cDNA synthesis kit, primed by a TRBC-specific oligonucleotide, was used to synthesize first-strand cDNA from all RNA. All cDNA was treated with uracil-DNA glycosylase and then went through a first 18-cycle PCR with the universal primers M1SS and BC2_uni_R. As for how the authors treated the data: Normalization of each sample was performed by random selection of 1 million high-quality reads, each carrying a distinct molecular identifier. Instead of being binned into consensus sequences, reads that shared molecular identifiers were thrown out. MiTCR, with a Q25 quality threshold and the strictest error-elimination algorithm, was used for CDR3 identification, clonotype clustering and error correction. A nonparametric unseen species model with Euler transformation was used to estimate a lower bound on total TCR beta diversity. TCRdb reanalyzed the raw reads on its own, using fastp at Q25 for trimming and MiXCR for clone calling, and kept in-frame beta chains. Merged by CDR3 protein, the rows form single entries marked with the most common genes and DNA. In this record, the V and J calls reflect TCRdb's handling and not the investigators' own analysis. This sample has over 1,300,000 distinct CDR3 sequences in its table, and approximately 63% of those were observed once. The ten largest clones take up about 6.3% of the sample.

The data derive from a study of blood T cells in healthy people across ages (dated by TCRdb to about 2015). About the study as a whole: Template switching captured roughly one uniquely barcoded TCR beta cDNA molecule per two T cells in model experiments. Age-related changes in TCR beta repertoire diversity were measured in the study by deep sequencing normalized with unique cDNA molecular identifiers. The donors were split into four age groups: young (average around 17 years), middle-aged (roughly 39), aged (more than 60) and long-lived (approximately 80). Donors of different ages were randomly distributed across sequencing lanes to avoid experimental bias. Two additional independent replicas of 1 million unique cDNA reads from the same blood draw were analyzed for two donors (one aged 18 to 29 and one aged 80 or older). Study-wide conclusions, independent of this receptor: A strong correlation was found between observed TCR beta diversity and the percentage of naive T cells measured by flow cytometry. Compared with the aged group, the long-lived group had more naive CD4+ T cells, fewer expanded clones and increased TCR diversity, suggesting age selection. Observed TCR beta diversity per million T cells fell roughly linearly with age, and a significant reduction was already apparent by age around 40. Estimates of total diversity based on one million sequenced T cells were considered lower bounds and underestimates. The CMV infection status of donors was not known, potentially confounding age-related changes in expanded clonotypes. Since profiling was done on bulk unsorted PBMCs, naive and antigen-experienced compartments could not be conclusively compared.

Clipping removes 6 bases from V and 1 base from J, with 7 as the unmatched junction base count. As encoded in the germline V gene, CDR1 is MNHEY while CDR2 is SVGEGT. The CDR3 starts with the cysteine, ends with the phenylalanine, and has 15 residues. Just the 45-base CDR3 DNA is kept, in frame starting at base 1. Donors were about 36 systemically healthy Caucasian individuals from Russia aged roughly 6 to 90 years. Ten milliliters of peripheral blood were drawn from each donor into EDTA-treated Vacutainer tubes. PBMCs were isolated by Ficoll-Paque density-gradient centrifugation, with at least 7 million obtained per sample. Total RNA was extracted from PBMCs with Trizol reagent, with at least 6 micrograms obtained per sample. For every donor, flow cytometry on a PBMC aliquot measured the percentage of naive CD45RAhigh/CD27high T cells.

Source material: blood. The rearrangement joined TRBV6-2 or TRBV6-3 to TRBJ1-1; 8 central nucleotides agree with TRBD1. The origin of this receptor is a man aged 18 to 35 in good health. The nucleotides read TGTGCCAGCAGGGGGGCAGGGGGCAAGAACACTGAAGCTTTCTTT. This gives the protein CASRGAGGKNTEAFF.